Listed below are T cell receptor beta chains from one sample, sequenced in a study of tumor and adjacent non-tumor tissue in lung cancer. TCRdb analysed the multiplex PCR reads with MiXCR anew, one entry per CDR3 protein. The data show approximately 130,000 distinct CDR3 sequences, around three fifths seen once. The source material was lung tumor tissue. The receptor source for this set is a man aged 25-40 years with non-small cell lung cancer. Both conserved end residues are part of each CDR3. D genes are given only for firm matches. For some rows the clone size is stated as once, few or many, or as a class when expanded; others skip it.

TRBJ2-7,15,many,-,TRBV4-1,TGCGCCAGCAGCCTAGGCGGCGGTAGCTCCTACGAGCAGTACTTC,CASSLGGGSSYEQYF
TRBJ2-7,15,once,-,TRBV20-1,TGCAGTGTCGGAGGAGTCGGCGGGTTCTCATACGAGCAGTACTTC,CSVGGVGGFSYEQYF
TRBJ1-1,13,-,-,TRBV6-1,TGTGCCAGCACCGTTCGGCGAGGACAAGAAGCTTCCTTT,CASTVRRGQEASF
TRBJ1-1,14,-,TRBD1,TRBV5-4,TGTGGCAGCAGCTTGACAGGGGACCCGGCTGAAGCTTTCTTT,CGSSLTGDPAEAFF
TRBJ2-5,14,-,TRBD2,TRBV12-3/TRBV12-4,TGTACCAGCACTCTAGCGGGGGGCCGGGAGACCCAGAACTTC,CTSTLAGGRETQNF
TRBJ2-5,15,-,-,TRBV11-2,TGTTCCAGCAGCTTAGTTATTAGCAGAGGGGAGGCCCAGTACTTC,CSSSLVISRGEAQYF
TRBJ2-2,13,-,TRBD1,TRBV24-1,TGTGCCACCGGGACAGGGGTTGCCGGGAAGCTGTTTTTT,CATGTGVAGKLFF
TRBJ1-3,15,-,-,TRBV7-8,TGTGCCAGCAGCGCGACAACATCCCAGGGAAACACCATATATTTT,CASSATTSQGNTIYF
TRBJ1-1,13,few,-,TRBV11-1,TGTGCCAGCAGCTTAGGAGTTCAGGTCGAAGCTTTCTTT,CASSLGVQVEAFF
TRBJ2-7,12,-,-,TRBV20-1,TGCAGTGCTCTCTTTTCACCCTCCGAGCACTACTTC,CSALFSPSEHYF
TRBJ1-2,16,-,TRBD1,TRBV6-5,TGTGCCAGCAGTTACCGTAACAGGGGGCAGAGTCGTGGCTACACCTTC,CASSYRNRGQSRGYTF
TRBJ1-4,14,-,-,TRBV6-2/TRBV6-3,TGTTCCAGCAGTTACGCGAACAAGGGGGAAAAACTGTTTTTT,CSSSYANKGEKLFF
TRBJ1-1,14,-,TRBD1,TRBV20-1,TGCAATGCTCTCCCAACAGGGGGCGGCACTGGAGCTTTCTTT,CNALPTGGGTGAFF
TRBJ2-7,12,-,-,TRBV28,TGTGCCAGCAGTTTCCTATCCTACGAGCAGTACTTC,CASSFLSYEQYF
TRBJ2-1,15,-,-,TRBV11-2,TGTGCCAGCAGCTTAGGAGGGGTCTACTACGATGAGCAGTTCTTC,CASSLGGVYYDEQFF
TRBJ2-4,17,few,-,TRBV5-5,TGTGCCAGCAGCCCTCGGGACATTTTACTAGCCAAAAACATTCAGTACTTC,CASSPRDILLAKNIQYF
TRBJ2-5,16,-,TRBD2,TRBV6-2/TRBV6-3,TGTGCCAGCAGTATCCATAACGGGGGGACCCAAGAGATCCAGTACTTC,CASSIHNGGTQEIQYF
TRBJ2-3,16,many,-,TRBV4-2,TGTGCCAGCAGCCAAGAAGCGACTTTAAACACAGATACGCAGTATTTT,CASSQEATLNTDTQYF
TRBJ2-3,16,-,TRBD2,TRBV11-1,TGTGCCAACAGCACGGGAGCGGGAGCAGCCACAGATACGCAGTGTTTT,CANSTGAGAATDTQCF
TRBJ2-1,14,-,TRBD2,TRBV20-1,TGCAGTGCTAGAACCAGCGGGGCTCACAATGAGCAGTTCTTC,CSARTSGAHNEQFF
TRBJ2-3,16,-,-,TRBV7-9,TGTGCCAGCAGCTCATCGTTAGGGGCCAGCACAGATACGCAGTATTTT,CASSSSLGASTDTQYF
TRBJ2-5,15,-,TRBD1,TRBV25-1,TGTGCCAGCAGTGACCCCAGACAGGGGTCGGAGACCCAGTACTTC,CASSDPRQGSETQYF
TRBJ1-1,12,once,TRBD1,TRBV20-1,TGCAGTGGCCGACAGGGAAGGACTGAAGCTTTCTTT,CSGRQGRTEAFF
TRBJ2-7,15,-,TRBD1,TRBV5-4,TGTGTCAGCAGCTTGGGAGGGACAGGGAACGACGAGCAATACTTC,CVSSLGGTGNDEQYF
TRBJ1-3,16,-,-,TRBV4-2,TGTGCCAGCAGCCAAGAGGGGGGAATGTGGGGAAACACCATATATTTT,CASSQEGGMWGNTIYF
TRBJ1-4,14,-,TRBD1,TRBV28,TGTGTCAGCAGTTTACAGGGGTCTAATGAAAAACTGTTTTTT,CVSSLQGSNEKLFF